The rows below give T cell receptor beta chains drawn from one sample of a study of T cell repertoires in cytomegalovirus infection. TCRdb re-derived calls from the reads in MiXCR, one entry per CDR3 protein. In the table there are approximately 500,000 distinct CDR3 sequences, 10% to 12% of which are singletons. Specimen: PBMCs. The receptor source for this set is a human donor in good health (CMV status not recorded). Some clones in this sample may be carry-over from other donors' samples. Each CDR3 is given with its conserved first and last residue. D genes are given only for firm matches. Expanded clones are given a class, and other clones once, few, many or no size at all.

d_gene	abundance	j_gene	v_gene	CDR3aa	CDR3nt
TRBD1	few	TRBJ2-2	TRBV5-4	CASSLDSTGGTGELFF	TGTGCCAGCAGCTTGGACTCGACAGGGGGCACCGGGGAGCTGTTTTTT
.	.	TRBJ2-5	TRBV10-3	CAISSSGHRETQYF	TGTGCCATCAGCTCCTCCGGGCATAGGGAGACCCAGTACTTC
TRBD2	.	TRBJ2-1	TRBV20-1	CSALFSGDPSNEQFF	TGCAGTGCTTTGTTTAGCGGGGATCCAAGCAATGAGCAGTTCTTC
.	many	TRBJ1-2	TRBV7-9	CASSFSVVNYGYTF	TGTGCCAGCAGCTTTTCCGTGGTGAACTATGGCTACACCTTC
TRBD1	many	TRBJ2-7	TRBV12-3/TRBV12-4	CASSLGISGTGGKEQYF	TGTGCCAGCAGTTTAGGAATTTCGGGGACAGGGGGCAAGGAGCAGTACTTC
.	.	TRBJ2-7	TRBV20-1	CSARGQRTYEQYF	TGCAGTGCGAGGGGACAACGTACCTACGAGCAGTACTTC
.	many	TRBJ1-5	TRBV27	CASRPTAGPSNQPQHF	TGTGCCAGCAGACCGACCGCAGGGCCTAGCAATCAGCCCCAGCATTTT
TRBD2	many	TRBJ2-1	TRBV11-3	CASSLGGGLAVF	TGTGCCAGCAGCTTAGGAGGAGGACTAGCGGTTTTC
TRBD2	.	TRBJ2-5	TRBV7-3	CASSPRRTSGETQYF	TGTGCCAGCAGCCCTCGTAGGACTAGCGGGGAGACCCAGTACTTC
.	.	TRBJ1-3	TRBV11-2	CASSSQGQSGNTIYF	TGTGCCAGCAGCTCTCAGGGGCAGAGTGGAAACACCATATATTTT